A single sample gave rise to the 11 T cell receptor beta chains below, sequenced in a study of cytomegalovirus exposure and HLA in healthy donors. The assay was immunoSEQ multiplex PCR, and TCRdb's table has in-frame clones only and misses some. The repertoire holds some 190,000 clones, with about 82% as singletons. Specimen: PBMCs. The receptor set was obtained from a woman under 30 in good health and CMV-seronegative.

The rearrangement uses TRBV6-6 and TRBJ2-2, with a tentative D call TRBD2 (5 bases). The CDR3 totals 16 residues. The germline V and J ends were trimmed by 2 bases and 1 base, with 11 bases remaining between them. Germline lookup yields CDR1 MNHNY and CDR2 SVGAGI (reference sequence). Here the CDR3 DNA reads TGTGCCAGCAGTTACAGGGAGTTAGGGAACACCGGGGAGCTGTTTTTT. It codes for CASSYRELGNTGELFF.

This clone has just one count. V usage is TRBV28 and J usage is TRBJ2-3; 9 bases are shared with TRBD2. V lost 10 bases to trimming and J lost 4 bases; unmatched junction nucleotides: 15. CDR1 is MDHEN and CDR2 is SYDVKM in the germline V gene. This CDR3 has 16 amino acids. CDR3 in amino acids: CATLTRAGGGSDTQYF. The CDR3 nucleotides are TGTGCCACCCTCACGCGAGCGGGAGGAGGATCAGATACGCAGTATTTT. Complete variable domain (other parts from reference TRBV28 and TRBJ2-3): DVKVTQSSRYLVKRTGEKVFLECVQDMDHENMFWYRQDPGLGLRLIYFSYDVKMKEKGDIPEGYSVSREKKERFSLILESASTNQTSMYLCATLTRAGGGSDTQYFGPGTRLTVL.

The V call is TRBV15, the J call TRBJ1-4, with 7 bases fitting TRBD1. Germline assignment: CDR1 LNHNV and CDR2 YYDKDF (reference sequence). The J segment lost 1 base and the V segment lost 3 bases, leaving 5 bases of the junction unmatched. The CDR3 spans 16 residues. CDR3 amino acids: CATSREPGGTNEKLFF. The CDR3, as DNA: TGTGCCACCAGCAGGGAACCAGGGGGAACTAATGAAAAACTGTTTTTT.

The chain has TRBV19 and TRBJ2-5, with 7 bases lining up with TRBD2. This CDR3 is 15 amino acids long. Germline V gene sequence: CDR1 LNHDA, CDR2 SQIVND (reference sequence). V lost 0 bases to trimming and J lost 3 bases; unmatched junction nucleotides: 4. The CDR3 nucleotides read TGTGCCAGTAGTATAGATTCTGCGGGGGAAGAGACCCAGTACTTC. Amino acid sequence: CASSIDSAGEETQYF. Filled out from reference TRBV19 and TRBJ2-5, the complete variable domain reads DGGITQSPKYLFRKEGQNVTLSCEQNLNHDAMYWYRQDPGQGLRLIYYSQIVNDFQKGDIAEGYSVSREKKESFPLTVTSAQKNPTAFYLCASSIDSAGEETQYFGPGTRLLVL.

The chain recombines TRBV30 with TRBJ2-6; TRBD1 matches 7 bases. Germline V lookup: CDR1 GTSNPN, CDR2 SVGIG (reference sequence). The CDR3 length is 16 residues. V lost 3 bases, J lost 0 bases, and 5 bases stayed unmatched. The CDR3 loop is CAWSGQEISGANVLTF. Here the CDR3 DNA reads TGTGCCTGGAGCGGACAGGAGATCTCTGGGGCCAACGTCCTGACTTTC.

The rearrangement links TRBV7-8 to TRBJ1-6; 7 positions match TRBD1. In germline, CDR1 is SGHVS, CDR2 FQNEAQ. The ends lost 3 bases at V and 9 bases at J; junction bases unmatched: 8. CDR3 length: 15 amino acids. CDR3 loop: CASSFEGARSSPLHF. In DNA, the CDR3 is TGTGCCAGCAGCTTCGAGGGGGCGCGGAGTTCACCCCTCCACTTT.

V is TRBV5-1 and J is TRBJ2-3; TRBD2 might be the D (6 bases). V lost 6 bases, J lost 6 bases, and 17 bases lay in between. The CDR3 runs to 14 residues. The germline CDR1 and CDR2 sequences are SGHRS and YFSETQ. CDR3 amino acids: CASTLLLAGDTQYF. Here the CDR3 DNA reads TGCGCCAGCACCTTACTACTAGCTGGGGATACGCAGTATTTT.

V is TRBV25-1 and J is TRBJ1-6, with 10 bases matching TRBD1. J was trimmed by 10 bases and V by 7 bases; bases with no gene match: 16. This CDR3 contains 17 residues. CDR1 MGHDK and CDR2 SYGVNS come from the germline V gene. CDR3 loop: CASTPGMTGGAGSPLHF. CDR3 bases: TGTGCCAGCACCCCAGGGATGACAGGGGGCGCCGGGTCACCCCTCCACTTT.

The chain combines TRBV5-1 with TRBJ2-3, with a possible D match to TRBD1 (5 bases). Germline CDR1 and CDR2: SGHRS and YFSETQ. CDR3 size: 14 residues. V was cut by 5 bases and J by 1 base, with 11 bases left in between. The CDR3 reads CASSITGGTDTQYF. In DNA form, the CDR3 reads TGCGCCAGCAGTATAACAGGAGGCACAGATACGCAGTATTTT.

The genes are TRBV27 and TRBJ1-2; 9 nucleotides line up with TRBD1. Losses at the gene ends were 6 bases for V and 8 bases for J; bases not matched to a gene: 13. The CDR3 runs to 15 residues. Germline lookup yields CDR1 MNHEY and CDR2 SMNVEV (reference sequence). CDR3 nucleotides: TGTGCCAGCAGCCGGTACCCAGACAGGGGGGGCGGCTACACCTTC. Encoded protein: CASSRYPDRGGGYTF.

The gene calls are TRBV19 and TRBJ2-5, with 8 bases that match TRBD1. J gave up 2 bases and V 1 base, and 3 bases lay outside the gene matches. CDR1 and CDR2 (germline): LNHDA, SQIVND (reference sequence). The CDR3 is 15 amino acids. CDR3 loop: CASSIGRDRQETQYF. The CDR3 DNA follows: TGTGCCAGTAGTATAGGAAGGGACAGGCAAGAGACCCAGTACTTC.